This T cell receptor beta chain was sequenced in a study of T cells in Graves' hyperthyroidism and ophthalmopathy. Study-level background: Peripheral blood was secured at the point of initial diagnosis, before any treatment.

The CDR3 consists of 17 residues. CDR1 and CDR2 from the germline V gene are MNHNS and SASEGT. Researchers took RNA transcripts and amplified the TCR beta CDR3 regions from them. The primer set for the first-round RT-PCR of the TCR CDR3 was HTBI. Using its own MiXCR run on the multiplex PCR reads, TCRdb lists one record per CDR3 protein. Seen here are some 620,000 distinct CDR3 sequences, 15% to 20% observed once, and the top ten hold approximately 3.8%. Study-wide findings and caveats: Onset of ophthalmopathy came a median roughly 6.4 months after the model predicted it.

As regards this clonotype: Its antigen remains unidentified. One junction end does not reproduce the germline sequence, and a read error may be involved.

Absent ophthalmopathy progression within 18 months defined stable Graves' hyperthyroidism. The sequenced sample consisted of blood. The clonotype originates from a woman in her thirties with Graves' hyperthyroidism. The chain combines TRBV6-1 with TRBJ2-1; tentative D call: TRBD2 (7 bases). The DNA of the CDR3 is TGTGCCAGCAGTGAAGCGCTTCGGGGGGCCTCCCACAATGAGCAGTTCTTC. It codes for CASSEALRGASHNEQFF.